Given below is one T cell receptor (beta chain) in context. Generated by immunoSEQ multiplex PCR, the TCRdb table keeps only in-frame clones and is missing some. There are approximately 90,000 clones in the sample; approximately 84% occur only once, and over 30% lies in the top ten. This record belongs to a study of control samples from healthy donors and cancer patients. V dropped 6 bases and J dropped 1; count of bases not matched to a gene: 4. The CDR3 has 15 residues. Germline lookup yields CDR1 PRHDT and CDR2 FYEKMQ (reference sequence). This TCR derives from a man in his sixties or seventies with lung cancer. The chain carries TRBV13 and TRBJ2-3; 10 positions agree with TRBD2. The material sequenced was PBMCs. Here the CDR3 reads CASRSLAGGTDTQYF. CDR3 DNA: TGTGCCAGCAGATCTCTAGCGGGGGGCACAGATACGCAGTATTTT.